The clone carrying this T cell receptor (beta chain) has a count of ten or more. Its antigen is as yet unknown. This sample is part of a study of blood T cells in healthy people across ages. Study-level results: Any conclusive comparison of naive versus antigen-experienced cells was prevented by using unsorted PBMCs. Long-lived donors had more naive CD4+ cells and higher diversity than aged donors. With donor CMV status unknown, expanded clonotype changes were possibly confounded.

The V gene's germline CDR1 is MNHEY and CDR2 SMNVEV (reference sequence). This CDR3 is 13 amino acids long. V lost 3 bases and J 2 bases, leaving 8 bases between the germline ends. Peripheral blood from each donor was collected in a volume of about 10 milliliters. A sample-barcoded 5' primer and a J-beta primer mix were used in a second PCR of roughly 7 to 11 cycles. One entry per CDR3 protein, called by TCRdb with MiXCR from the 5' RACE reads. Of about 680,000 distinct CDR3 sequences listed, 49% are singletons. This TCR came from a woman in her sixties in good health. What was sequenced was blood. The gene calls are TRBV27 and TRBJ2-7; D unclear. CDR3 DNA: TGTGCCAGCAGTTTGCAGCCCACCTACGAGCAGTACTTC. Its protein product is CASSLQPTYEQYF.